The sequence of this T cell receptor beta chain was determined in a study of blood T cell repertoires in COVID-19. On the study more broadly: Donors in the United States, Italy and Spain gave samples during acute or convalescent COVID-19. Sources were T cells, B-cell-depleted T cells, or PBMCs; the material itself was cDNA or gDNA.

Per germline, CDR1 MNHEY and CDR2 SMNVEV (reference sequence). Trimming took 9 bases from V and 5 from J, leaving 14 bases between them. The CDR3 has 14 amino acids. Sequencing used immunoSEQ multiplex PCR; TCRdb keeps in-frame clones, though not all of them. This table has over 85,000 clones, nearly 80% appearing once. The sample taken for sequencing was peripheral blood. The chain has TRBV27 and TRBJ1-6, with D possibly TRBD1 on 5 matching bases. The source is a woman older than 75 with active or convalescent COVID-19. CDR3 DNA: TGTGCCAGACCCAGGGTCGGCGATAATTCACCCCTCCACTTT. Translation gives CARPRVGDNSPLHF.